This T cell receptor (beta chain) was retrieved from a study of cytomegalovirus exposure and HLA in healthy donors. Study-wide points: The Asian-associated ancestry cluster reportedly had fewer N-insertions than the approximately 610-donor mean in a later analysis. When presence/absence was analysed, sequencing depth was taken to be roughly uniform across donors. The authors later found most CMV-associated TCR beta chains appeared HLA-restricted.

The V gene's germline CDR1 is MNHNY and CDR2 SVGAGI (reference sequence). Losses at the gene ends were 7 bases for V and 6 bases for J; bases not matched to a gene: 7. This CDR3 has 14 residues. 60 Vbeta and 13 Jbeta primers were used in PCR. The assay was immunoSEQ multiplex PCR, and TCRdb's table has in-frame clones only and misses some. The sample includes about 100,000 clones, around 79% seen only once; the top ten take approximately 2%. In the case of this clone: Its antigen is unknown.

The sample consisted of PBMCs. This chain connects TRBV6-6 to TRBJ2-1, with TRBD1 matching over 9 bases. The clonotype comes from a woman in her forties in good health and CMV-seronegative. The CDR3 nucleotides are TGTGCCAGCACTCTCCGGGACAGGGTCAATGAGCAGTTCTTC. Its protein product is CASTLRDRVNEQFF.